This T cell receptor beta chain was captured by sequencing in a study of blood T cell repertoires in COVID-19. Overall study context: PBMCs, B-cell-depleted T cells, or T cells provided the cDNA or gDNA that made up the material.

Living in 24 US areas, the participants were between roughly 18 and 90 years of age. Cohort placement rested on clinical history that participants reported themselves. Here immunoSEQ multiplex PCR was the method, and the copy in TCRdb shows in-frame clones only, minus some. The table shows 250,000 to 350,000 clones, with around 90% occurring only once. The trim removed 2 bases at V and 7 bases at J, leaving 1 base unmatched. The CDR3 extends over 14 amino acids. Germline V gene data show CDR1 as SGHNT and CDR2 as YYREEE (reference sequence). The TCR was taken from a woman in her 30s who had recovered from COVID-19. This chain joins TRBV5-4 and TRBJ1-6, with 9 nucleotides matching TRBD1. Sequencing used PBMCs or T cells enriched from blood (not recorded which). The CDR3 loop is CASSFGQGNSPLHF. The CDR3 DNA reads as TGTGCCAGCAGCTTCGGACAGGGGAATTCACCCCTCCACTTT.